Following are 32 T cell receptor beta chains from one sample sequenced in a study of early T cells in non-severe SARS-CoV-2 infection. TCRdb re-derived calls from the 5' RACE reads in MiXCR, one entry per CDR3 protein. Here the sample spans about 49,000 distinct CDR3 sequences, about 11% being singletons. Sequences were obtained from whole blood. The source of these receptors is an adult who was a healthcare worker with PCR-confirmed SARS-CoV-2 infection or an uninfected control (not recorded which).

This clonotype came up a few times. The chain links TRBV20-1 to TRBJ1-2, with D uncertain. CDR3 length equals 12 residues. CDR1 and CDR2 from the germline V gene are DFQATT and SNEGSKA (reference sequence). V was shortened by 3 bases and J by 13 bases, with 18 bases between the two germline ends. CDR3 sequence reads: CSASRQLEAATF. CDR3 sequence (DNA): TGCAGTGCTAGTCGGCAGCTTGAGGCCGCCACCTTC.

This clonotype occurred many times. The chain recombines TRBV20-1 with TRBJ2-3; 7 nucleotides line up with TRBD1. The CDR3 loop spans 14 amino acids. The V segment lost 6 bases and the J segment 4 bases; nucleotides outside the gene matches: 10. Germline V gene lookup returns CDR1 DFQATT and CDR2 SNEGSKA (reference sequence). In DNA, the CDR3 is TGCAGTGCCTCGACAGGGAGTGAGTCAGATACGCAGTATTTT. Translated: CSASTGSESDTQYF.

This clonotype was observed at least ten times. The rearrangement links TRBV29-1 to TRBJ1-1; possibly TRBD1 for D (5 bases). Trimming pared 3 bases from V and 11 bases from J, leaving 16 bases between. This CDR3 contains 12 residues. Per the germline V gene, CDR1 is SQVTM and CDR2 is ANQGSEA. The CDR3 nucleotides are TGCAGCGTTGAGTACTGGGGCAACGGGGCTTTCTTT. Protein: CSVEYWGNGAFF.

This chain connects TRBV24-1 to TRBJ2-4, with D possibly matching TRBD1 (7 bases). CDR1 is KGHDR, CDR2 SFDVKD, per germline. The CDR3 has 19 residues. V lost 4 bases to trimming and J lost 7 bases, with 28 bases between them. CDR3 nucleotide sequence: TGTGCCACCAGTGACCCTATGGGGGACAGACAGGGACGGGGGAACATTCAGTACTTC. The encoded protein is CATSDPMGDRQGRGNIQYF.

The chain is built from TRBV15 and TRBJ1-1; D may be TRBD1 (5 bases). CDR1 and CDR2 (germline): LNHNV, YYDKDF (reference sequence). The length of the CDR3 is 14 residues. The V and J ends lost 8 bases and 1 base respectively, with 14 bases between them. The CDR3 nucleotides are TGTGCCACCGGGACTCAGCAAAGGAACACTGAAGCTTTCTTT. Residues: CATGTQQRNTEAFF.

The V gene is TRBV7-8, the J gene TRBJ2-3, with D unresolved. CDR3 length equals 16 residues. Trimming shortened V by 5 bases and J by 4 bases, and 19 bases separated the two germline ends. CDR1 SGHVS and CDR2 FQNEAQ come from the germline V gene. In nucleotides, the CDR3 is TGTGCCAGCAGCCCTGGAATCCGGCCGCGACCAGATACGCAGTATTTT. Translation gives CASSPGIRPRPDTQYF.

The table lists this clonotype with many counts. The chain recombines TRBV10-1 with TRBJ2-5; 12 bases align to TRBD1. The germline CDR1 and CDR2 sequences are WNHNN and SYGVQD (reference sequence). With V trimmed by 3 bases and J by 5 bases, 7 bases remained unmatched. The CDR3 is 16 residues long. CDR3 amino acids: CASSDWGQGAGETQYF. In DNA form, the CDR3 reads TGCGCCAGCAGTGATTGGGGACAGGGGGCCGGTGAGACCCAGTACTTC.

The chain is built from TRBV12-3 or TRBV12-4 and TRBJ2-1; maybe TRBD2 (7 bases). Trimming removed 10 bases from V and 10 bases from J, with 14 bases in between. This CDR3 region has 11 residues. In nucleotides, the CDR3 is TGTGCCAACGCCGGGGGGCAGGAGCAGTTCTTC. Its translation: CANAGGQEQFF.

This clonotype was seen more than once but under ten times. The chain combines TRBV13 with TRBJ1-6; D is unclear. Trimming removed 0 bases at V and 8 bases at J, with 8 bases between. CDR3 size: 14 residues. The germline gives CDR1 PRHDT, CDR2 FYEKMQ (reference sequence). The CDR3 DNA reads TGTGCCAGCAGCTTAGGGGACGGTGATTCACCCCTCCACTTT. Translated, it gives CASSLGDGDSPLHF. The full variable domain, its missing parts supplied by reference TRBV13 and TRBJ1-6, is AAGVIQSPRHLIKEKRETATLKCYPIPRHDTVYWYQQGPGQDPQFLISFYEKMQSDKGSIPDRFSAQQFSDYHSELNMSSLELGDSALYFCASSLGDGDSPLHFGNGTRLTVT.

This chain's CDR3 is CASSSEDTEAFF. The CDR3 DNA follows: TGTGCCAGCAGCTCGGAAGACACTGAAGCTTTCTTT. The genes are TRBV5-4 and TRBJ1-1; D not certain. The germline V gene has CDR1 SGHNT and CDR2 YYREEE (reference sequence). Trimming pared 3 bases from V and 3 bases from J, leaving 6 bases between. CDR3 length equals 12 residues.

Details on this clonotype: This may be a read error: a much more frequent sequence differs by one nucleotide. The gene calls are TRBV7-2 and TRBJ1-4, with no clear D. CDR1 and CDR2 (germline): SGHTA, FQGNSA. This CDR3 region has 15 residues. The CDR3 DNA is TGTGCCGGCAGACTGGACGATGCAACTAATGAAAAACTGTTTTTT. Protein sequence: CAGRLDDATNEKLFF.

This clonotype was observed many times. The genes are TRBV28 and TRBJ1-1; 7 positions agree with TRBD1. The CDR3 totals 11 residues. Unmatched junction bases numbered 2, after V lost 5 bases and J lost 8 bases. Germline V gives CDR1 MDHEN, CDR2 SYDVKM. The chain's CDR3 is CASSPGQEAFF. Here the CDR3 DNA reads TGTGCCAGCAGTCCGGGACAGGAAGCTTTCTTT.

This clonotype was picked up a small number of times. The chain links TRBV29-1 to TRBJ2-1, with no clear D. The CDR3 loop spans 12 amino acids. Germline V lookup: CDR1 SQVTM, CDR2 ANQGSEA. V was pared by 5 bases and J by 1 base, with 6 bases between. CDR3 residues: CSVMESYNEQFF. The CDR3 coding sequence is TGCAGCGTTATGGAATCCTACAATGAGCAGTTCTTC.

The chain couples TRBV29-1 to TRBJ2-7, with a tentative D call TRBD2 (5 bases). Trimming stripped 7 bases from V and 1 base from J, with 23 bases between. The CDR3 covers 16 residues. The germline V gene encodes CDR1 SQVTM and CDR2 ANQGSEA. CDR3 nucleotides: TGCAGCGCCGTCACCGAGGGAGCCCTCCTTTCCTACGAGCAGTACTTC. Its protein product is CSAVTEGALLSYEQYF.

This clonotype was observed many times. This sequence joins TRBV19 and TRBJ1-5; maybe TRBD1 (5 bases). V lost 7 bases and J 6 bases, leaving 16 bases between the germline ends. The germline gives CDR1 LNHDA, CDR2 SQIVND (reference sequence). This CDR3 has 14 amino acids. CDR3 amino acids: CASTHPGSGQPQHF. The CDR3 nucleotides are TGTGCCAGTACCCATCCAGGGTCGGGTCAGCCCCAGCATTTT.

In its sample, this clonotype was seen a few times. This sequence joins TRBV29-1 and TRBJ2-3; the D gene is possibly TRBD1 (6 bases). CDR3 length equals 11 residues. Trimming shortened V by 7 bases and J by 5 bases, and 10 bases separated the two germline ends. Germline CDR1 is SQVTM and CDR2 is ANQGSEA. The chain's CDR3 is CSAIQGDTQYF. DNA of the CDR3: TGCAGCGCCATACAGGGAGATACGCAGTATTTT.

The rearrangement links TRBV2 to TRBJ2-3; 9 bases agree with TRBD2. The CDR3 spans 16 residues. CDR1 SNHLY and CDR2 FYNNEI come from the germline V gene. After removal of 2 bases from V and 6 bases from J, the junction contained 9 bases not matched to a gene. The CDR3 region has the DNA TGTGCCAGCAGTGAATCCATTAGCGGGAGCTTCGATACGCAGTATTTT. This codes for CASSESISGSFDTQYF.

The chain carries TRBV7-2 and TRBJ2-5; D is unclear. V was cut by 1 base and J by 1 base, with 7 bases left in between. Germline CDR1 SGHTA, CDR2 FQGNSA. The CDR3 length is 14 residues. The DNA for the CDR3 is TGTGCCAGCAGCTTAGGAGGCCTCCAAGAGACCCAGTACTTC. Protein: CASSLGGLQETQYF.

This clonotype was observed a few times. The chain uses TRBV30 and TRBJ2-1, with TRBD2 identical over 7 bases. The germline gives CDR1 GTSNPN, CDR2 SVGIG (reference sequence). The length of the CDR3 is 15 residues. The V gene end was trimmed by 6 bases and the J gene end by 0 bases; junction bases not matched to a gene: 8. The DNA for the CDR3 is TGTGCCTGCACTAGCGAACGGAGCTCCTACAATGAGCAGTTCTTC. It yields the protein CACTSERSSYNEQFF.

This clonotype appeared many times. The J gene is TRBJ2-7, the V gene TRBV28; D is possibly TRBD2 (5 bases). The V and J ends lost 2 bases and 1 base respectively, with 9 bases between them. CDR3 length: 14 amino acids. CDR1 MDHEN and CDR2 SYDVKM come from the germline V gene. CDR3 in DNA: TGTGCCAGCAGTTTAGGTAGCGCGTCCTACGAGCAGTACTTC. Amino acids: CASSLGSASYEQYF.

The CDR3 here is CASSPNKGNSGANVLTF. CDR3 nucleotide sequence: TGTGCCAGCAGCCCGAATAAGGGCAACTCTGGGGCCAACGTCCTGACTTTC. V usage is TRBV7-6 and J usage is TRBJ2-6; D remains ambiguous. CDR1 SGHVS and CDR2 FNYEAQ come from the germline V gene. V lost 5 bases and J 0 bases, leaving 14 bases between the germline ends. There are 17 residues in the CDR3.

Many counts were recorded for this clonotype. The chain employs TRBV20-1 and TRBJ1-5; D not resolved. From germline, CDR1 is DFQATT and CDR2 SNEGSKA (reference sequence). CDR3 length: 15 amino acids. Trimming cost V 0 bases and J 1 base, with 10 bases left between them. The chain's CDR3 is CSARDPQRSNQPQHF. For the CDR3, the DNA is TGCAGTGCTAGAGACCCCCAAAGAAGCAATCAGCCCCAGCATTTT.

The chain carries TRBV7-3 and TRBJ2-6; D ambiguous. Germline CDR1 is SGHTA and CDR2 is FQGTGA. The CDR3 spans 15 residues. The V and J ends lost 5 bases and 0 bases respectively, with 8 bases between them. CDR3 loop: CASSRDHSGANVLTF. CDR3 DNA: TGTGCCAGCAGCCGAGATCACTCTGGGGCCAACGTCCTGACTTTC.

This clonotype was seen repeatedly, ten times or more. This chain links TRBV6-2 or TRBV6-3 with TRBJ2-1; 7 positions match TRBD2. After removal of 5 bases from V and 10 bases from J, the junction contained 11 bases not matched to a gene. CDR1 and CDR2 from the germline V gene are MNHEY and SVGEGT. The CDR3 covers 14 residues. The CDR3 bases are TGTGCCAGCAGTCCCAGCGGGGAGTATGGAGAGCAGTTCTTC. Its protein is CASSPSGEYGEQFF.

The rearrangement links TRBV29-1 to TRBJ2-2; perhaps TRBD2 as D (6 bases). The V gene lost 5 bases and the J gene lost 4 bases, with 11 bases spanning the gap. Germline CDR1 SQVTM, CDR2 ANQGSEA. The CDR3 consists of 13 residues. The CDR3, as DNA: TGCAGCGTTACGGGAGCTCGCACCGGGGAGCTGTTTTTT. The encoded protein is CSVTGARTGELFF.

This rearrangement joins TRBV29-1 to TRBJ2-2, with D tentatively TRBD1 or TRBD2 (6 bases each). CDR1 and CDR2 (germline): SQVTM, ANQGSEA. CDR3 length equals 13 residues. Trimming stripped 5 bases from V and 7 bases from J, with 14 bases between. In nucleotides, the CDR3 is TGCAGCGTTCGAACGGGGGCAGGCGGGGAGCTGTTTTTT. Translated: CSVRTGAGGELFF.

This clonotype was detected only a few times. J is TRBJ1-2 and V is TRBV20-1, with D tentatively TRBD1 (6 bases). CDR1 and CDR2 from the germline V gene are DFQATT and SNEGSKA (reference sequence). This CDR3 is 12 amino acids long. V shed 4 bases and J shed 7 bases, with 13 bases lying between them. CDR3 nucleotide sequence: TGCAGTGCTACGAACAGGGATCCTGGCTACACCTTC. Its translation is CSATNRDPGYTF.

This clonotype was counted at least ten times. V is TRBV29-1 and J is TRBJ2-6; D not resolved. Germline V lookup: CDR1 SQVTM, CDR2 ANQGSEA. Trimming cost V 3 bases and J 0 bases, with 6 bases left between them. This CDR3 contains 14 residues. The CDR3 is CSVDVGSGANVLTF. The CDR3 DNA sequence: TGCAGCGTTGATGTGGGCTCTGGGGCCAACGTCCTGACTTTC.

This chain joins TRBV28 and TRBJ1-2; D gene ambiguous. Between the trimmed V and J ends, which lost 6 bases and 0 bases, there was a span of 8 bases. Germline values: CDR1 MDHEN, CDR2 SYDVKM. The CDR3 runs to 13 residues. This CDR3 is CASSRTSNYGYTF. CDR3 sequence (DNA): TGTGCCAGCAGCCGTACTTCTAACTATGGCTACACCTTC.

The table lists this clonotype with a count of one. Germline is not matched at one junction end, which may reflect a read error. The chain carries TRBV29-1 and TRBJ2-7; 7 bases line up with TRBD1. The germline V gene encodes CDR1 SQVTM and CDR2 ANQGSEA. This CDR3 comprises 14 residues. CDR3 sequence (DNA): TGCAGCGTCGAAGCCGGGACAGCTTCCTACGAGCAGTACTTC. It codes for CSVEAGTASYEQYF.

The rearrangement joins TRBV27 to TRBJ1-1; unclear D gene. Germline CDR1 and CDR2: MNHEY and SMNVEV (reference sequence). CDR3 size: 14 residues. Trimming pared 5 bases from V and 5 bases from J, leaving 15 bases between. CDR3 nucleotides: TGTGCCAGCAGTCCTTTGGAGGGCGAGACTGAAGCTTTCTTT. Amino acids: CASSPLEGETEAFF.

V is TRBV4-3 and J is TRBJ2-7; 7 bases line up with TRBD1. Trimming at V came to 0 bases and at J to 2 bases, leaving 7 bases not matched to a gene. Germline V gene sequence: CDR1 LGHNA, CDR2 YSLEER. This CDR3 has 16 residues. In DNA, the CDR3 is TGCGCCAGCAGCCAAGATGTGACAGGGCTCCCCTACGAGCAGTACTTC. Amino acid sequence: CASSQDVTGLPYEQYF.